Reported below is one T cell receptor (beta chain). V shed 11 bases and J 2 bases; nucleotides not matched to a gene: 11. The CDR3 is 14 amino acids. In germline, CDR1 is MDHEN, CDR2 SYDVKM. This sample was taken from a study of blood T cell repertoires in COVID-19. Data came from immunoSEQ multiplex PCR; TCRdb stores just in-frame clones and leaves some out. The table has more than 60,000 clones, approximately 74% seen once. This chain uses TRBV28 with TRBJ2-7, with TRBD2 identical over 8 bases. Sequenced material: peripheral blood. The source is a human donor with acute or convalescent COVID-19. The donor label of this sample is uncertain. The CDR3 protein is CASSPSGSAYEQYF. CDR3 nucleotides: TGTGCCTCGTCCCCCAGCGGGAGCGCCTACGAGCAGTACTTC. The variable domain in full, completed from reference TRBV28 and TRBJ2-7, reads DVKVTQSSRYLVKRTGEKVFLECVQDMDHENMFWYRQDPGLGLRLIYFSYDVKMKEKGDIPEGYSVSREKKERFSLILESASTNQTSMYLCASSPSGSAYEQYFGPGTRLTVT.